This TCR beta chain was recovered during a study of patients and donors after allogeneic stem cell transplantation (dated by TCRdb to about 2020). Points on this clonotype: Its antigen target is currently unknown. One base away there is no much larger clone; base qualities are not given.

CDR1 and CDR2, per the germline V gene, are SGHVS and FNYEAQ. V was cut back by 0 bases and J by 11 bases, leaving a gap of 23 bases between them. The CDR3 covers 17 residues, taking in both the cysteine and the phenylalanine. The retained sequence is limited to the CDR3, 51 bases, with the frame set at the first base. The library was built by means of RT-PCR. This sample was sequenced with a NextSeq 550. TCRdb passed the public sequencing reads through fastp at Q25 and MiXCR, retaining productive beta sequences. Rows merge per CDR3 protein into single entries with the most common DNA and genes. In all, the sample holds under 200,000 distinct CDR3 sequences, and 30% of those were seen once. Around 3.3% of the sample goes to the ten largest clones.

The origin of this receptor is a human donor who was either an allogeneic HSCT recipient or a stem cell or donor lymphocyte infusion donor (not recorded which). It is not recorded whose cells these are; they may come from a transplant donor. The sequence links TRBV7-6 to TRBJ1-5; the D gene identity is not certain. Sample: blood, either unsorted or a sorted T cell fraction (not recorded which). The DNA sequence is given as TGTGCCAGCAGCTTAGCCGAATTTCCCGGGCTACCCACGGCCCAGCATTTT. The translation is CASSLAEFPGLPTAQHF.